The rows below give T cell receptor beta chains drawn from one sample of a study of blood T cell repertoires in COVID-19. The repertoire was sequenced with immunoSEQ multiplex PCR; TCRdb's copy has only in-frame clones and lacks some. There are about 300,000 clones in the sample; nearly 90% occur only once, and around 1.9% lies in the top ten. Sequenced sample: peripheral blood. These receptors were taken from a woman aged 25 to 39 with COVID-19, enrolled during active disease. CDR3s leave out the opening cysteine and the closing phenylalanine or tryptophan.

cdr3_aa v_call
AWSVYSEAF TRBV30
ASSLGGQNTGELF TRBV5-1
ASSENSYGYT TRBV2
ASTLNRGLEKLF TRBV2
ASSLDPGQGVWTNEQF TRBV7-9
ASGTGQTNEKLF TRBV12-5
ASSDRDSYEQY TRBV12-3/TRBV12-4
ASSPRTSGSYEQY TRBV7-8
ASRGVGGDRNYGYT TRBV28
ASSPGGGKGGYGYT TRBV7-2
ASSLWLGGAEETQY TRBV5-1
ASTIGRVGSYNEQF TRBV11-3
ASSKPWAANYGYT TRBV21-1
ASSQDRVGRDTQY TRBV4-3
ASSDALGSNTEAF TRBV19
ASSPQPGLAPHEQY TRBV7-3
ASSFSEGRWGYT TRBV7-9
ASSLYPRGLGVGYT TRBV28
ASSLTGSIGELF TRBV2
ASSQLAGVSLYEQY TRBV7-2
ASSFAGDYGYT TRBV28
ASSEIAGRGSPLH TRBV2
ASSQEAGGSPLH TRBV4-1
SASGHGSLQETQY TRBV20-1
ASSLQLNPGANVLT TRBV5-1
ASGYSTGYEQY TRBV10-3
ASKVTGGLSSYNEQF TRBV5-5
ASSQRQGRTDTQY TRBV4-1
ATSDFEETQY TRBV24-1
ASSGAEGRDNQPQH TRBV19
ASSHDRAEAF TRBV3-1/TRBV3-2
ASSPAGQSGGYT TRBV11-3
AISETGEAGEKLF TRBV10-3
ASSPLNTSSTDTQY TRBV18